These T cell receptor beta chains were read from a single sample in a study of shared clonotypes between healthy human individuals. The protocol was immunoSEQ multiplex PCR, while the TCRdb copy is restricted to in-frame clones and leaves out a portion. Counted here are 400,000 or so clones, about 96% occurring once; the ten biggest clones make up about 0.32%. The sequencing input was memory CD8+ T cells sorted from blood. The receptors originated from a young man in good health. Each CDR3 is given with its conserved first and last residue. A D gene is named only where the DNA matches it firmly. Size is omitted from some rows. Given values are once, few, many or a class for expanded clones.

abundance	v_gene	j_gene	d_gene	CDR3aa	CDR3nt
-	TRBV6-5	TRBJ1-6	-	CASSYSVLEADSPLHF	TGTGCCAGCAGTTACTCCGTGCTTGAGGCCGATTCACCCCTCCACTTT
-	TRBV5-1	TRBJ2-4	-	CASSFRLRDKNIQYF	TGCGCCAGCAGCTTCAGGCTGCGGGACAAAAACATTCAGTACTTC
-	TRBV19	TRBJ1-2	-	CASTPGQGPSGYTF	TGTGCCAGTACTCCAGGCCAGGGCCCGAGTGGCTACACCTTC
-	TRBV5-1	TRBJ2-2	TRBD2	CASGEGLANTGELFF	TGCGCCAGCGGTGAGGGACTAGCAAACACCGGGGAGCTGTTTTTT
-	TRBV4-1	TRBJ2-3	TRBD2	CASSPREEGDTQYF	TGCGCCAGCAGCCCTCGGGAGGAAGGAGATACGCAGTATTTT
-	TRBV4-2	TRBJ1-1	-	CASSQERVNTEAFF	TGTGCCAGCAGCCAAGAACGAGTTAACACTGAAGCTTTCTTT
-	TRBV7-9	TRBJ2-6	-	CASSQLRQAGANVLTF	TGTGCCAGCAGCCAGCTAAGACAGGCTGGGGCCAACGTCCTGACTTTC
-	TRBV5-6	TRBJ2-7	-	CASSDRSSYEQYF	TGTGCCAGTTCCGACAGGTCCTCCTACGAGCAGTACTTC
-	TRBV2	TRBJ2-2	TRBD2	CASAAGAGELFF	TGTGCCAGCGCTGCGGGGGCCGGGGAGCTGTTTTTT
-	TRBV27	TRBJ1-1	-	CASRPFGGPNTEAFF	TGTGCCAGCAGACCCTTTGGGGGACCGAACACTGAAGCTTTCTTT
once	TRBV2	TRBJ2-1	-	CATTLGQYNEQFF	TGTGCCACGACTTTAGGACAGTACAATGAGCAGTTCTTC
-	TRBV19	TRBJ2-5	TRBD1	CASSIDGQGKETQYF	TGTGCCAGTAGTATAGATGGACAGGGGAAAGAGACCCAGTACTTC
-	TRBV30	TRBJ2-5	-	CAWSAPLVAPQETQYF	TGTGCCTGGAGTGCCCCCCTGGTAGCGCCACAAGAGACCCAGTACTTC
-	TRBV27	TRBJ1-5	-	CASSLTGNQPQHF	TGTGCCAGCAGTTTAACAGGCAATCAGCCCCAGCATTTT
-	TRBV15	TRBJ2-2	-	CATSRDVNPPNTGELFF	TGTGCCACCAGCAGAGATGTAAACCCCCCGAACACCGGGGAGCTGTTTTTT
-	TRBV9	TRBJ2-7	-	CASSVGASDEQYF	TGTGCCAGCAGCGTAGGGGCGTCGGACGAGCAGTACTTC
once	TRBV11-1	TRBJ2-7	TRBD2	CASSSTSGADYEQYF	TGTGCCAGCAGCTCGACTAGCGGGGCCGACTACGAGCAGTACTTC
-	TRBV6-4	TRBJ1-2	-	CATNNNRVRTGYTF	TGTGCCACCAACAACAACAGGGTGCGGACGGGCTACACCTTC
-	TRBV5-6	TRBJ1-5	-	CASSLSRDQPQHF	TGTGCCAGCAGCTTGAGCAGGGATCAGCCCCAGCATTTT
-	TRBV29-1	TRBJ1-1	TRBD1	CSVRPGTGFLNTEAFF	TGCAGCGTTCGCCCCGGGACAGGGTTTCTGAACACTGAAGCTTTCTTT
-	TRBV19	TRBJ2-3	TRBD2	CASSSSSGMAKQYF	TGTGCCAGTAGTTCTTCTAGCGGGATGGCGAAGCAGTATTTT
-	TRBV2	TRBJ2-5	-	CASSGTSREETQYF	TGTGCCAGCAGTGGGACATCCAGGGAAGAGACCCAGTACTTC
-	TRBV5-1	TRBJ2-3	-	CASSLIIRGSADTQYF	TGCGCCAGCAGCTTGATTATTCGGGGTTCGGCAGATACGCAGTATTTT
-	TRBV5-6	TRBJ2-5	TRBD2	CASSRGLVQETQYF	TGTGCCAGCAGCCGAGGACTAGTCCAAGAGACCCAGTACTTC
-	TRBV7-9	TRBJ2-5	-	CASSEWTAYQETQYF	TGTGCCAGCTCGGAATGGACAGCGTACCAAGAGACCCAGTACTTC
-	TRBV30	TRBJ2-7	TRBD1	CAWRTGPYEQYF	TGTGCCTGGAGGACAGGGCCCTACGAGCAGTACTTC
-	TRBV10-2	TRBJ2-2	-	CASRELAGELFF	TGCGCCAGCAGGGAGCTCGCCGGGGAGCTGTTTTTT
once	TRBV20-1	TRBJ2-7	-	CSATGAYEQYF	TGCAGTGCTACCGGGGCCTACGAGCAGTACTTC
-	TRBV7-2	TRBJ1-2	TRBD1	CASSPGQGDGYTF	TGTGCCAGCAGCCCGGGACAGGGGGATGGCTACACCTTC
-	TRBV29-1	TRBJ2-3	-	CSAPSGRLGPDTQYF	TGCAGCGCACCTTCGGGGCGACTTGGACCAGATACGCAGTATTTT
few	TRBV11-2	TRBJ2-7	-	CASSLGGISYEQYF	TGTGCCAGCAGCTTAGGCGGGATCTCCTACGAGCAGTACTTC
-	TRBV18	TRBJ2-5	-	CASSPWGQETQYF	TGTGCCAGCTCACCTTGGGGGCAAGAGACCCAGTACTTC
-	TRBV5-1	TRBJ1-2	-	CASSLAGHTNYGYTF	TGCGCCAGCAGCTTGGCAGGACACACTAACTATGGCTACACCTTC
-	TRBV18	TRBJ2-1	-	CASSPQITRQTGYNEQFF	TGTGCCAGCTCACCTCAAATCACTAGGCAGACGGGCTACAATGAGCAGTTCTTC
-	TRBV28	TRBJ1-1	-	CASSVRVTEAFF	TGTGCCAGCAGCGTCAGGGTCACTGAAGCTTTCTTT
-	TRBV10-3	TRBJ1-1	TRBD1	CAIRPGQGNTEAFF	TGTGCCATCAGACCGGGACAGGGAAACACTGAAGCTTTCTTT
-	TRBV28	TRBJ1-3	-	CASSLISGGSGNTIYF	TGTGCCAGCAGTTTAATTTCGGGTGGCTCTGGAAACACCATATATTTT